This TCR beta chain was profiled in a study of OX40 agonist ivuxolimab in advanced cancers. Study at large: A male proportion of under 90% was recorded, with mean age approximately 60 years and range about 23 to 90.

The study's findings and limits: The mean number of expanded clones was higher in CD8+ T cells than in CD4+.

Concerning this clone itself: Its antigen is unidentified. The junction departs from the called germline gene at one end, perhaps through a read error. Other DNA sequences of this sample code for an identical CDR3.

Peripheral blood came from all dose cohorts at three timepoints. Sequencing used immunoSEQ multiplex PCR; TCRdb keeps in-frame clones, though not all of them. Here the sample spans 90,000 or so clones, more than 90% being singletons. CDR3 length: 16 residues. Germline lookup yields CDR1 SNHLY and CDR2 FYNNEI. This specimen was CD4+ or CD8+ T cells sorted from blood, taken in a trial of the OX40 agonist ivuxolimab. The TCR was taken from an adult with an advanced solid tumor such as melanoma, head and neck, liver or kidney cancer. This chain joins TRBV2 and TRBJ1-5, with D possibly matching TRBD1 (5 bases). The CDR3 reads CASSSGTFGVSQPQHF. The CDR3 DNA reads TGTGCCAGCAGTTCCGGGACTTTCGGCGTAAGTCAGCCCCAGCATTTC.